Below are 10 T cell receptor beta chains sequenced from a single sample in a study of OX40 agonist ivuxolimab in advanced cancers. Libraries were prepared by immunoSEQ multiplex PCR; TCRdb keeps only in-frame clonotypes and omits some of them. The table has under 100,000 clones, under 85% seen once. Source: CD4+ or CD8+ T cells sorted from blood, taken in a trial of the OX40 agonist ivuxolimab. The receptors come from an adult with an advanced solid tumor such as melanoma, head and neck, liver or kidney cancer.

The V call is TRBV4-2, the J call TRBJ2-1; TRBD2 matches at 12 bases. The CDR3 is made up of 16 amino acids. V was pared by 1 base and J by 10 bases, with 8 bases of the junction left unmatched. Germline V gene sequence: CDR1 LGHNA, CDR2 YNFKEQ. Here the CDR3 DNA reads TGTGCCAGCAGCCAAGGGGAAGCTAGCGGGAGGGAAGAGCAGTTCTTC. It translates to CASSQGEASGREEQFF.

The rearrangement links TRBV6-6 to TRBJ1-2; 9 bases are shared with TRBD1. This CDR3 has 16 amino acids. V lost 6 bases to trimming and J lost 0 bases; unmatched junction nucleotides: 8. CDR1 is MNHNY and CDR2 is SVGAGI in the germline V gene (reference sequence). The CDR3 protein is CASSRRDRAANYGYTF. CDR3 DNA: TGTGCCAGCAGCCGCCGGGACAGGGCGGCTAACTATGGCTACACCTTC.

The chain couples TRBV18 to TRBJ1-2; D call uncertain. The CDR3 has 13 amino acids. With 2 bases removed from V and 3 bases from J, the gap between germline ends came to 7 bases. CDR1 is KGHSH and CDR2 is LQKENI in the germline V gene. Written as DNA, the CDR3 is TGTGCCAGCTCACCAGGGGTAGACTATGGCTACACCTTC. This gives the protein CASSPGVDYGYTF.

V and J are TRBV6-6 and TRBJ2-2; D is uncertain. CDR1 is MNHNY, CDR2 SVGAGI, per germline (reference sequence). Trimming pared 6 bases from V and 0 bases from J, leaving 5 bases between. The CDR3 has 13 residues. CDR3 nucleotides: TGTGCCAGCAGACCACCGAACACCGGGGAGCTGTTTTTT. Amino acid sequence: CASRPPNTGELFF.

There are a few counts of this clone. The chain is built from TRBV21-1 and TRBJ2-2; the D call TRBD1 from the table was never checked on the DNA. TRBV21-1 is given as a pseudogene. CDR3 length: 15 residues. The CDR3 nucleotides read TGTGCCAGCAGCAATGGGGACAGGGACGGGCGGGAGCTGTTTTTT. It is translated as CASSNGDRDGRELFF.

This chain uses TRBV6-1 with TRBJ2-5, with a tentative D call TRBD1 (6 bases). The J call may be faulty, since TRBJ2-7 better matches the DNA end. Germline values: CDR1 MNHNS, CDR2 SASEGT. The CDR3 length is 17 residues. CDR3 DNA sequence: TGTGCCAGCAGTGAAAGTAGAGTTCGTACAGGGCTCTACGAGCAGTACTTC. Translating it yields CASSESRVRTGLYEQYF.

The rearrangement links TRBV7-3 to TRBJ2-1, with 14 bases that match TRBD2. There are 15 residues in the CDR3. Germline V lookup: CDR1 SGHTA, CDR2 FQGTGA. V shed 5 bases and J 9 bases; nucleotides not matched to a gene: 6. CDR3 residues: CASSRGTSGSSEQFF. The CDR3 DNA is TGTGCCAGCAGCCGCGGGACTAGCGGGAGTAGTGAGCAGTTCTTC.

V is TRBV6-5 and J is TRBJ2-7; TRBD1 matches 10 bases. This CDR3 is 14 amino acids long. The junction had 2 bases not matched to a gene; V was cut back by 4 bases and J by 2 bases. The germline V gene encodes CDR1 MNHEY and CDR2 SVGAGI. CDR3 bases: TGTGCCAGCAGTTGGGGACAGGGGCCCTACGAGCAGTACTTC. Encoded protein: CASSWGQGPYEQYF.

This CDR3 reads CASSLYRGGITEAFF. The CDR3 bases are TGTGCCAGCAGTTTATATCGGGGGGGGATAACTGAAGCTTTCTTT. V and J are TRBV28 and TRBJ1-1; the D gene is possibly TRBD1 (5 bases). This CDR3 is 15 amino acids long. Germline V lookup: CDR1 MDHEN, CDR2 SYDVKM. The V gene lost 1 base and the J gene lost 5 bases, with 14 bases spanning the gap.

The chain employs TRBV7-2 and TRBJ2-3; D is uncertain. CDR1 and CDR2 from the germline V gene are SGHTA and FQGNSA. The CDR3 runs to 14 residues. The V gene lost 1 base and the J gene lost 2 bases, with 7 bases spanning the gap. The CDR3 DNA reads as TGTGCCAGCAGCTTAGTTGCGGACACAGATACGCAGTATTTT. This sequence encodes CASSLVADTDTQYF.